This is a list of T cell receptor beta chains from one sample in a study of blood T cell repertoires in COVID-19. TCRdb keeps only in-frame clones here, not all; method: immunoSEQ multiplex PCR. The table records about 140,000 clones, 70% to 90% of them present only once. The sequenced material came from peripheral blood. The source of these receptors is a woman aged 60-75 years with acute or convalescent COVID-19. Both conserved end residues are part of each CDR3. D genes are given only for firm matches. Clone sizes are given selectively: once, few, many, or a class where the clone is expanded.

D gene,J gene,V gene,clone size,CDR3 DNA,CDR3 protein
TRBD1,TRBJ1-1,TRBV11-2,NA,TGTGCCAGCAGCTTCGACAGGGGAGACACTGAAGCTTTCTTT,CASSFDRGDTEAFF
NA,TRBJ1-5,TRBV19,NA,TGTGCCAGTCAGGGTAGCAATCAGCCCCAGCATTTT,CASQGSNQPQHF
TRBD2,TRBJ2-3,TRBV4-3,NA,TGCGCCAGCAGCCCCCTGGGACTAGCGGGGGGGTTTGGCACAGATACGCAGTATTTT,CASSPLGLAGGFGTDTQYF
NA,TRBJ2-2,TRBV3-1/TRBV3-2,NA,TGTGCCAGCAGCTACTACGTGGGGAGACCCGGGGAGCTGTTTTTT,CASSYYVGRPGELFF
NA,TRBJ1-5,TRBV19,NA,TGTGCCTCTTTTGACACTCCGAATCAGCCCCAGCATTTT,CASFDTPNQPQHF
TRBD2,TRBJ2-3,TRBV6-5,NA,TGTGCCAGCAGTCCGACTAGCGGGGGTGCAGATACGCAGTATTTT,CASSPTSGGADTQYF
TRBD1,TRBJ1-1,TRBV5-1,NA,TGCGCCAGCAGCTTGGGGTTACAGGGGGGGCTCATGAACACTGAAGCTTTCTTT,CASSLGLQGGLMNTEAFF
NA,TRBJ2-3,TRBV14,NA,TGTGCCAGCAGCCTTCTAGCCCCGGACTACACAGATACGCAGTATTTT,CASSLLAPDYTDTQYF
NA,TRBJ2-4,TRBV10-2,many,TGCGCCAGCAGTGAGGAGATCCGGCGGTCCTCCAAAAACATTCAGTACTTC,CASSEEIRRSSKNIQYF
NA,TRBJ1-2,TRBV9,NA,TGTGCCAGCAGCGTAACAGGGAACTATGGCTACACCTTC,CASSVTGNYGYTF
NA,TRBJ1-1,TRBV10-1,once,TGCGCCAGCAGGACAGGCCTGAACACTGAAGCTTTCTTT,CASRTGLNTEAFF
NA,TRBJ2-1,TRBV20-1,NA,TGCAGTGCTAGAACATCGCATGAGCAGTTCTTC,CSARTSHEQFF
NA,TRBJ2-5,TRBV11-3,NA,TGTGCCAGCAGCTTAGCGGCAGGTACCTATCAAGAGACCCAGTACTTC,CASSLAAGTYQETQYF
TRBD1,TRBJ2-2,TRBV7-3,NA,TGTGCCAGCAGCTCACAGGGGGCCGACACCGGGGAGCTGTTTTTT,CASSSQGADTGELFF
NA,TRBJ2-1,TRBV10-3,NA,TGTGCCATCAGTGAGCGCAGGGGGGAATACAATGAGCAGTTCTTC,CAISERRGEYNEQFF
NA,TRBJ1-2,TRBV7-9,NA,TGTGCCAGCAGCTCTGTGGCGGCCCTCAACTATGGCTACACCTTC,CASSSVAALNYGYTF
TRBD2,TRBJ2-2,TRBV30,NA,TGTGCCTGGAAGACTAGCGGGGTGATTAACACCGGGGAGCTGTTTTTT,CAWKTSGVINTGELFF
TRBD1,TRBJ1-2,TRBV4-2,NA,TGTGCCAGCAGCCAAGACGGGACAGGGGTCGACTATGGCTACACCTTC,CASSQDGTGVDYGYTF
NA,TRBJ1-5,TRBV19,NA,TGTGCCAGCATCCCGGGACAATATAGCAATCAGCCCCAGCATTTT,CASIPGQYSNQPQHF
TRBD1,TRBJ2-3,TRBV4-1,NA,TGCGCCAGCAGCAAGGAGGGACAGGGGGCAGATACGCAGTATTTT,CASSKEGQGADTQYF
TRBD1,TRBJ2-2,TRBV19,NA,TGTGGGACGCGGGGACAGGGGTTCTTCGGGGAGCTGTTTTTT,CGTRGQGFFGELFF
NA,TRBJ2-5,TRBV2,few,TGTGCCAGCAGTGAAGGGGGCTCCCAAGAGACCCAGTACTTC,CASSEGGSQETQYF
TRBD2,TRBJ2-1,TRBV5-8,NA,TGTGCCAGCAGCTTCCGATTACTAGCGGGGGGGAGAAATGAGCAGTTCTTC,CASSFRLLAGGRNEQFF
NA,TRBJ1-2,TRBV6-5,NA,TGTGCCAGCAGTTACCATAGACAGGATGACTATGGCTACACCTTC,CASSYHRQDDYGYTF
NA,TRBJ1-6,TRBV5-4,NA,TGTGCCAGCAGCTCCGGGACATCATATAATTCACCCCTCCACTTT,CASSSGTSYNSPLHF
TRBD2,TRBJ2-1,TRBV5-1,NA,TGCGCCAGCAGCTTTGGACGGGGGGACAATGAGCAGTTCTTC,CASSFGRGDNEQFF
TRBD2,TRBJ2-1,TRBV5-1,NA,TGCGCCAGCAGCTTGGTAGCTAGCGGGGGGGCCGTCCTTTACAATGAGCAGTTCTTC,CASSLVASGGAVLYNEQFF
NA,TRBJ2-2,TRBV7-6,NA,TGTGCCAGCAGCTTATCCCGCGGGGTCCAGGCTAACACCGGGGAGCTGTTTTTT,CASSLSRGVQANTGELFF
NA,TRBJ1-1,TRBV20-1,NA,TGCAGTGCGAGTAGGCACAGAAGGATGGCCACTGAAGCTTTCTTT,CSASRHRRMATEAFF
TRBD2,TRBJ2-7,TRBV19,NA,TGTGCCAGTAGTATTGCGGGGGGCAGCTACGAGCAGTACTTC,CASSIAGGSYEQYF
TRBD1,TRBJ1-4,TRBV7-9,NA,TGTGCCAGCAGCCCTACTACAGGGGGGATTAAAAAACTGTTTTTT,CASSPTTGGIKKLFF
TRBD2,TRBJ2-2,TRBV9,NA,TGTGCCAGCAGCGTAACCAGCGGGGGGGCCGGGGAGCTGTTTTTT,CASSVTSGGAGELFF
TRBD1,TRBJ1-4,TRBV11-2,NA,TGTGCCAGCAGCTTTAGGGACAGGGATAATGAAAAACTGTTTTTT,CASSFRDRDNEKLFF
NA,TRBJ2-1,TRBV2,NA,TGTGCCAGCAGTGAAGTCGGGTTCGGGGATGAGCAGTTCTTC,CASSEVGFGDEQFF
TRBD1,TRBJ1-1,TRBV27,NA,TGTGCCAGCAGTCTCGGGACAGGGCATATGAACACTGAAGCTTTCTTT,CASSLGTGHMNTEAFF
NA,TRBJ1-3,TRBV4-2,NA,TGTGCCAGCAGCCCGACACAGGGCAATGGAAACACCATATATTTT,CASSPTQGNGNTIYF
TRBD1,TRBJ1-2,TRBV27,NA,TGTGCCAGCAGTTTAGGTTTTCGGACAGGGAGGAACTATGGCTACACCTTC,CASSLGFRTGRNYGYTF
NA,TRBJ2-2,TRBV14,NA,TGTGCCAGCAGCCAAGTCGGGAACACCGGGGAGCTGTTTTTT,CASSQVGNTGELFF
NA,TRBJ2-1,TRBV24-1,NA,TGTGCCACCTCCGGAACAGCCTACAATGAGCAGTTCTTC,CATSGTAYNEQFF
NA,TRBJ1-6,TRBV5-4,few,TGTGCCAGCAGCTTGGAAGTTCAGGAGGGTTCACCCCTCCACTTT,CASSLEVQEGSPLHF
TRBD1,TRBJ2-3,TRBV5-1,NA,TGCGCCAGCAGCATCACGACAGGGGGGAGCACAGATACGCAGTATTTT,CASSITTGGSTDTQYF
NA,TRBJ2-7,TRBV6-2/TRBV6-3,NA,TGTGCCAGCAGTTACGGCGTCGGACAGACCAAAACCTACGAGCAGTACTTC,CASSYGVGQTKTYEQYF
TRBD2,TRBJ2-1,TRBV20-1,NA,TGCAGTGCTAGTCGTCCGCTAGCGGGGGGACACGTCGATGAGCAGTTCTTC,CSASRPLAGGHVDEQFF
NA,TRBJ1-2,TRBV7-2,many,TGTGCCAGCAGCTTAGTTTCCAGGGAGGCTGGCTACACCTTC,CASSLVSREAGYTF
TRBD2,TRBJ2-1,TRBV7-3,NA,TGTGCCAGCAGCTCCCTAACCTTAGCGGGGGGACGAATTAGCTCCTACAATGAGCAGTTCTTC,CASSSLTLAGGRISSYNEQFF
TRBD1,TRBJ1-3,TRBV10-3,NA,TGTGCCGTTCGCCTACAGGGGGATGGAAACACCATATATTTT,CAVRLQGDGNTIYF
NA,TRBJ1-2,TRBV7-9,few,TGTGCCAGCAGCACAGAAACAGGGACCATCGATGGCTACACCTTC,CASSTETGTIDGYTF
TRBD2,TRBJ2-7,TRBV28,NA,TGTGCCAGCTCGCCGCTAGCGGGGCCCTACGAGCAGTACTTC,CASSPLAGPYEQYF
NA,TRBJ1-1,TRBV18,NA,TGTGCCAGCTCACCACTTGACAAGTTGAACACTGAAGCTTTCTTT,CASSPLDKLNTEAFF
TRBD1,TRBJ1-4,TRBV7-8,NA,TGTGCCAGCAGCTATACAGGGGGAGGTGAAAAACTGTTTTTT,CASSYTGGGEKLFF
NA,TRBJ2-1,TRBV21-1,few,TGTGCCAGCAGCAAAAATCGACTAGATTCCTACAATGAGCAGTTCTTC,CASSKNRLDSYNEQFF
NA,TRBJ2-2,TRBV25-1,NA,TGTGCCAGCAGTGGCCGCTGGGGGGGCAACACCGGGGAGCTGTTTTTT,CASSGRWGGNTGELFF
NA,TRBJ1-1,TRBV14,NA,TGTGCCAGCAGCCAAGACATGCGCACTGAAGCTTTCTTT,CASSQDMRTEAFF
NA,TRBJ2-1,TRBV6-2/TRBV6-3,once,TGTGCCAGCAGCGCAGGCTATGAGCAGTTCTTC,CASSAGYEQFF
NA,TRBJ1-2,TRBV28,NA,TGTGCCAGCAGTGGCCGGAGGGGCCGGGTTATGTGGGGCTACACCTTC,CASSGRRGRVMWGYTF
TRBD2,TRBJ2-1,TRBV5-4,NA,TGTGCCAGCAGCCAAACTAGCGGGGGGGCCCATGAGCAGTTCTTC,CASSQTSGGAHEQFF
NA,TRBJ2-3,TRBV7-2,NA,TGTGCCAGCAGCCTCCTTTTCGTAGCAGATACGCAGTATTTT,CASSLLFVADTQYF
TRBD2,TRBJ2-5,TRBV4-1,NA,TGCGCCAGCAGCCAAGGGACTAGCGGGCGGAGAGAGACCCAGTACTTC,CASSQGTSGRRETQYF
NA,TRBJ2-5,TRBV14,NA,TGTGCCAGCAGCCAACTACAGGGTCAAGAGACCCAGTACTTC,CASSQLQGQETQYF